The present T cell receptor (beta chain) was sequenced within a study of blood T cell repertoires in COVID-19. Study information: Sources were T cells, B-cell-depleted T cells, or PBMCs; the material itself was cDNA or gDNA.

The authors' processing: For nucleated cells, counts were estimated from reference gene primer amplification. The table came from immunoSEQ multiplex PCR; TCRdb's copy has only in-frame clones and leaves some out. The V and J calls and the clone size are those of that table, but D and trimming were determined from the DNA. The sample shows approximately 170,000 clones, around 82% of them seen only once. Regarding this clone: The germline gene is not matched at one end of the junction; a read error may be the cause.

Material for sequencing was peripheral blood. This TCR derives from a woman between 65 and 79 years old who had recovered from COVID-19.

The CDR3 loop reads CASSLLPGLAGNTIYF. Here the CDR3 DNA reads TGTGCTAGCAGCTTACTTCCAGGGCTTGCTGGAAACACCATATATTTT. The genes are TRBV7-7 and TRBJ1-3, with D possibly matching TRBD1 (5 bases). The CDR3 totals 16 residues. The germline gives CDR1 SSHAT, CDR2 FNYEAQ (reference sequence).